The clone carrying this TCR beta chain was seen many times. Attached unique molecular identifiers marked individual cDNA molecules. In TCRdb, the 5' RACE reads were re-called with MiXCR into one record per CDR3 protein. This sample has roughly 54,000 distinct CDR3 sequences, with around an eighth found just once. This sample is drawn from a study of early T cells in non-severe SARS-CoV-2 infection. Study information: RNA in bulk from unsorted whole blood was sequenced, and chains were unpaired.

Germline values: CDR1 SGDLS, CDR2 YYNGEE. The CDR3 totals 14 residues. Trimming took 1 base from V and 6 from J, leaving 11 bases between them. The J gene is TRBJ2-1, the V gene TRBV9, with D maybe TRBD1 (6 bases). Sequencing used whole blood. The clonotype originates from an adult who was a healthcare worker with PCR-confirmed SARS-CoV-2 infection or an uninfected control (not recorded which). The CDR3: CASSVQGLGNEQFF. The CDR3 DNA is TGTGCCAGCAGCGTACAGGGGTTAGGCAATGAGCAGTTCTTC.